This T cell receptor beta chain was observed in a study of blood T cell repertoires in COVID-19. Study-wide context: The United States, Italy and Spain provided the acute and convalescent COVID-19 samples. In each case, the material was cDNA or gDNA derived from T cells, B-cell-depleted T cells, or PBMCs.

Germline values: CDR1 MNHEY, CDR2 SMNVEV (reference sequence). This CDR3 spans 9 amino acids. The V end was cut by 5 bases, the J end by 8 bases, with 3 bases between. The assay was immunoSEQ multiplex PCR, and TCRdb's table has in-frame clones only and misses some. The sample holds some 180,000 clones, around 87% seen once. During active infection, Seattle patients enrolled and were then monitored through disease. Sequencing was done on a sample of peripheral blood. The chain combines TRBV27 with TRBJ1-2; no clear D. The receptor's source is a woman aged 80 or over with COVID-19, enrolled during active disease. CDR3 bases: TGTGCCAGCAGTGAGGGCTACACCTTC. Protein product: CASSEGYTF.